The rows below give T cell receptor beta chains drawn from one sample of a study of T cell clonotyping in hematopoietic cell transplantation. TCRdb's copy holds only in-frame clones and misses some; the assay was immunoSEQ multiplex PCR. The table lists 9,500 to 15,000 clones, about 88% of them singletons, with roughly 4% in the top ten. What was sequenced was peripheral blood mononuclear cells. These receptors came from a human donor who either received an allogeneic hematopoietic cell transplant for a myeloid malignancy or was a related donor (not recorded which). Some clones in this sample may be carry-over from other donors' samples. CDR3s leave out the opening cysteine and the closing phenylalanine or tryptophan.

v_gene,j_gene,CDR3aa
TRBV7-9,TRBJ2-3,ASSPVAGGRDTQY
TRBV29-1,TRBJ1-5,SVRDNYNQPQH
TRBV25-1,TRBJ1-6,ASSEGHPLLGPLH
TRBV14,TRBJ2-1,ASSQDRGDSYNEQF
TRBV5-1,TRBJ2-1,ASTAGTGGINEQF
TRBV7-2,TRBJ2-7,ASSPWPLYEQY
TRBV11-2,TRBJ2-3,ASSLKLAGKRDSTDTQY
TRBV4-2,TRBJ2-5,ASSQAGGDLRTQY
TRBV5-1,TRBJ2-1,ASSPPTSATYNEQF
TRBV7-6,TRBJ1-6,ASSSQRTGGNSPLH
TRBV7-8,TRBJ1-2,ASSLGTGLGGYT
TRBV5-1,TRBJ2-7,ASSQGQGGYEQY
TRBV10-3,TRBJ2-7,AISLGQGVTYEQY
TRBV5-6,TRBJ2-7,ASSLLDTSSYEQY
TRBV27,TRBJ1-2,ASSLSGQVLDGYT
TRBV7-7,TRBJ1-4,ASSGGRGENEKLF
TRBV19,TRBJ2-2,ASSIGTSVSGELF
TRBV6-1,TRBJ2-2,ASSDGTGELF
TRBV7-2,TRBJ1-4,ASSPGTLEGKF
TRBV6-4,TRBJ2-1,ASSSGTEQF
TRBV7-9,TRBJ1-2,ASSPSVYYGYT
TRBV4-1,TRBJ2-1,ASSHQNAGQSYNEQF
TRBV27,TRBJ2-7,ASSLTSGGGRWREQY
TRBV6-5,TRBJ2-1,ASSPGGDYNEQF
TRBV6-6,TRBJ1-1,ASSYPQVNTEAF